One T cell receptor (beta chain) is described in this entry. Its specificity is not known. This sample was taken from a study of OX40 agonist ivuxolimab in advanced cancers. Looking at the study overall: Subjects had a mean age of about 61 years, with a range of 23 to 79; around 83% were male. Partial responses were achieved by three patients, one with hepatocellular carcinoma and two with cutaneous melanoma.

Measured with immunoSEQ multiplex PCR; TCRdb has only the in-frame clones, and not every one. The sample lists 30,000 or so clones, 85% to 95% occurring once. The CDR3 loop spans 13 amino acids. The V and J ends lost 4 bases and 4 bases, in that order; junction bases with no gene match: 6. The germline V gene has CDR1 SQVTM and CDR2 ANQGSEA. Findings and limits, study-wide: Averaged across samples, CD8+ T cells carried more expanded clones than CD4+ did. Also present in some nonresponders was a low level of normalized T-cell clonal expansion.

The sequencing here drew on CD4+ or CD8+ T cells sorted from blood, taken in a trial of the OX40 agonist ivuxolimab. The chain is built from TRBV29-1 and TRBJ1-2; 7 bases are shared with TRBD1. The receptor was derived from an adult with an advanced solid tumor such as melanoma, head and neck, liver or kidney cancer. The CDR3 DNA reads as TGCAGCGTTGGTGACAGGGTATTCTATGGCTACACCTTC. Translated, it gives CSVGDRVFYGYTF.